This T cell receptor beta chain stems from a study of cytotoxic CD8 clonotypes in ibrutinib-treated CLL. Produced via immunoSEQ multiplex PCR; TCRdb's table is partial and in-frame only. The data contain under 40,000 clones, approximately 51% of them singletons. Trimming cost V 6 bases and J 4 bases, with 9 bases left between them. CDR3 length equals 12 residues. The germline gives CDR1 MNHNS, CDR2 SASEGT. Overall study results and limits: The study sampled sustained-remission and progressing patients at different times. Clonality (at baseline) was higher than in age-matched healthy donors and tracked circulating CD8+ T-cell counts.

The table lists this clone with a few counts. The antigen is undetermined. The J gene is TRBJ1-2, the V gene TRBV6-1, with unresolved D. The source is a human donor with chronic lymphocytic leukemia. The specimen comprised PBMCs, sampled before ibrutinib treatment. The DNA for the CDR3 is TGTGCCAGCAGCCCCAGCTTCTATGGCTACACCTTC. Its protein is CASSPSFYGYTF.